The present entry profiles one T cell receptor beta chain with its context. Its antigen specificity is not known. One base away there is no much larger clone; base qualities are not given. TCRbeta CDR3 regions were amplified from genomic DNA by means of the immunoSEQ Assay, a bias-controlled multiplex PCR. Processing in the source paper ran as follows. Within the assay, amplification of reference gene primers was used to estimate how many nucleated cells each sample contained. To quantify the absolute abundance of each unique TCRbeta CDR3 rearrangement, sequence reads were collapsed and filtered. For each sample, productive Simpson clonality was calculated by taking the square root of Simpson's diversity index across productive rearrangements. TCRdb holds this immuneACCESS table with in-frame rearrangements only. Some clones are missing; in checked studies, unresolved V genes explain under half, and the rest has no known cause. D and trimming were read from the DNA, whereas the V and J calls and clone size are those reported in that table. The sample contains 180,000 or so clones, 80% to 90% of them found a single time. The top ten hold approximately 11% of the sample.

At the junction V is shortened by 6 bases and J by 1 base; bases outside the gene matches: 5. The CDR3 spans 14 residues, from the cysteine through the phenylalanine. The CDR3 DNA has 42 bases and is translated from base 1. CDR1 and CDR2 (SQVTM, ANQGSEA) derive from the germline V gene. The data derive from a study of blood T cell repertoires in COVID-19 (dated by TCRdb to the early 2020s). At the level of the whole study: Samples covering the acute and convalescent phases of COVID-19 were provided by collaborators in the United States, Italy and Spain. The prospective study material was composed of cDNA or gDNA derived from T cells, B-cell-depleted T cells, or PBMCs. Subjects who had been exposed to COVID-19, were actively infected with it, or had recovered from it provided the deeply sampled blood TCRbeta repertoires that made up the dataset. A freely available public database, intended as a resource for researchers studying the immune response to SARS-CoV-2, is where the repertoires were released. The samples were drawn from the first 160 participants of the ongoing ImmuneRACE study and from 950 to 1,500 subjects provided by 6 global collaborators. Nearly every sample came with metadata listing a de-identified subject ID, COVID-19 status, age in years and sex. Where available, HLA class I and class II types were obtained from metadata supplied by the sample provider rather than from assay-based typing.

Results the study describes overall, beyond this receptor: Clinical and demographic metadata were provided uncurated, with the amount varying by source and participant.

At one collaborating source in Seattle, patients were enrolled during active infection and were followed longitudinally through the course of disease. The collaborating institutions used their own protocols to collect whole blood in K2EDTA tubes. For TCRbeta analysis, collaborators shipped samples in one of three forms: frozen whole blood, isolated PBMCs, or DNA extracted from either of those sample types. The sample was peripheral blood. The chain is made from TRBV29-1 and TRBJ1-1; 10 bases in between match TRBD1. The receptor's source is a woman between 40 and 55 years old with COVID-19, enrolled during active disease. The sequenced DNA is TGCAGCGTAGCTGACAGGGGGCGGAACACTGAAGCTTTCTTT. The encoded protein is CSVADRGRNTEAFF.